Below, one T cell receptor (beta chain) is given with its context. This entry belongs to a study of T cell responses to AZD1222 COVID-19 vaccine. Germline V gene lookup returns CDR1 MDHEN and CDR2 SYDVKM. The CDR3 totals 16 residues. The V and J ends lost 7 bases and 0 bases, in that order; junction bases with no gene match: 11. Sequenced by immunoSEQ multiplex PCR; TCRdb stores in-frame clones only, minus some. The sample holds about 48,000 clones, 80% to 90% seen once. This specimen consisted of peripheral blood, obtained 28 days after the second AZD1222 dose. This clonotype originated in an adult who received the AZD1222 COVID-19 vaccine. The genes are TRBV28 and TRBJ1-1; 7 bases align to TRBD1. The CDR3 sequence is CASIITGARMNTEAFF. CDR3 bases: TGTGCCAGCATTATTACAGGGGCAAGAATGAACACTGAAGCTTTCTTT. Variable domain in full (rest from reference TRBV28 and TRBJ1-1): DVKVTQSSRYLVKRTGEKVFLECVQDMDHENMFWYRQDPGLGLRLIYFSYDVKMKEKGDIPEGYSVSREKKERFSLILESASTNQTSMYLCASIITGARMNTEAFFGQGTRLTVV.